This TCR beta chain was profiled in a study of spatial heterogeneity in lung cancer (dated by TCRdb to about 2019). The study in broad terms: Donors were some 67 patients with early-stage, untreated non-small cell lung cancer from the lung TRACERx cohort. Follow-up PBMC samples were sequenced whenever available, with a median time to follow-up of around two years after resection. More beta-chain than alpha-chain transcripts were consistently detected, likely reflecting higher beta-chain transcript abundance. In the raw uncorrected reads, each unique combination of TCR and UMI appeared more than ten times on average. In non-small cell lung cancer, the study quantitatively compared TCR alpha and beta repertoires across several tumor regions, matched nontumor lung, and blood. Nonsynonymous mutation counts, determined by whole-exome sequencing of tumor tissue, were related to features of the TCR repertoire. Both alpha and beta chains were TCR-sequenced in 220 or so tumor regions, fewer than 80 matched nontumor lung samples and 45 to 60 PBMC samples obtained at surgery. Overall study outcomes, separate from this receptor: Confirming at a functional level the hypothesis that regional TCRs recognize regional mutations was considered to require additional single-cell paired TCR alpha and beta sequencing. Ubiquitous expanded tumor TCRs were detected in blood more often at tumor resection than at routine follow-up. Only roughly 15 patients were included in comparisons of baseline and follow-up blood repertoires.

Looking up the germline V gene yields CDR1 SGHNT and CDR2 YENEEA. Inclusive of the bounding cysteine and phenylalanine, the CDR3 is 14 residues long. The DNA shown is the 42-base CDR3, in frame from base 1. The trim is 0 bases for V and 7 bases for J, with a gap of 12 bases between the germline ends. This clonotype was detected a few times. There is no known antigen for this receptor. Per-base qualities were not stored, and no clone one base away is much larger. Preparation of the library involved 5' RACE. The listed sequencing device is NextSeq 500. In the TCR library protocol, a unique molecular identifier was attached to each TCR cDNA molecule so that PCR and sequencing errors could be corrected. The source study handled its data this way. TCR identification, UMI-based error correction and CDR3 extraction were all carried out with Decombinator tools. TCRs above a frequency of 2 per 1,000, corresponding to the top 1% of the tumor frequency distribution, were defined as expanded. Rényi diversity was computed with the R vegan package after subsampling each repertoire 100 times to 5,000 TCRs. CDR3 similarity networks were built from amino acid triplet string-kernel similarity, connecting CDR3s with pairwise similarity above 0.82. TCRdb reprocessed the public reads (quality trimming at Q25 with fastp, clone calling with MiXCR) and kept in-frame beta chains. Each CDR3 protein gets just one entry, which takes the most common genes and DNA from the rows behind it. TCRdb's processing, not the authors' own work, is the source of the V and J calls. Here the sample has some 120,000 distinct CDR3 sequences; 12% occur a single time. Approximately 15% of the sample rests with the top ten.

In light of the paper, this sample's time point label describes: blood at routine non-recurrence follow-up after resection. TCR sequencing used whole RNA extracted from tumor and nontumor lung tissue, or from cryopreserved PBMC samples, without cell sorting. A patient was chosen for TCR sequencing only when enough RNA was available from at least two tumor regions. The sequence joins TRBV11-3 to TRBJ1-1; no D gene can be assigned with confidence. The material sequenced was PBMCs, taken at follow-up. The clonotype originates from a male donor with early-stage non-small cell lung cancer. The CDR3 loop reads CASSLDMRENEAFF. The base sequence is TGTGCCAGCAGCTTAGATATGCGGGAAAATGAAGCTTTCTTT.